This TCR beta chain was retrieved from a study of T cells after yellow fever vaccination (dated by TCRdb to the late 2010s). Context from the whole study: Libraries from fractions with low cell numbers were prepared with the SMART-Seq v4 Ultra Low Input RNA kit. To track T-cell clones before and after primary and booster YFV17D yellow fever vaccination, bulk TCR alpha and beta repertoires were sequenced longitudinally. Two healthy male donors, one aged 18 to 30 and one aged 30 to 40 years, made up the cohort. Bulk PBMC replicates and cell subsets were isolated from blood drawn at multiple timepoints before and after both primary and secondary immunization. Paper-wide results and their limitations: Because the study included only a couple of donors, the extent to which the findings can be generalized is limited. Compared with the primary T-cell response, the secondary T-cell response was faster but weaker, reaching its peak on day 5 rather than on day 15. A small share of clonotypes was detected in both CD4 and CD8 compartments, with the overlap likely arising from convergent recombination. Computational filtering was required because FACS-sorted repertoires could contain abundant contaminating clonotypes from the bulk population. Most clones expanded after primary vaccination were re-detected after the booster (around 96% of CD4 and about 88% of CD8), suggesting broad memory maintenance.

This clonotype was counted a few times. The target of this receptor is not known. Base qualities are missing; no much larger clone stands one base away. The sequencing machine was an Illumina NovaSeq 6000. TCR cDNA was made using 5'RACE template switching, a step that added a universal primer site and unique molecular identifiers. cDNA synthesis was primed from both the TCR alpha and TCR beta constant segments. Two PCR steps were used to amplify libraries, with sample barcodes and sequencing adapters being added in the second step. Sequencing of libraries was done on Illumina HiSeq 2500 (2x100 bp) or NovaSeq (2x150 bp). The authors processed their data as follows. Reads were demultiplexed and collapsed into UMI consensus sequences with MIGEC, and V(D)J alignment was performed with MiXCR. Clonotypes responding to the vaccine were identified with edgeR on replicate PBMC samples, with the criteria of FDR below 0.01 and a log2 fold change above 5 up to day 15. Each bulk clonotype received a CD4 or CD8 identity based on whether the sequenced CD4 or CD8 repertoire contained that clonotype at higher abundance. The public reads were quality trimmed at Q25 with fastp and then assembled into clones with MiXCR by TCRdb, keeping productive beta chains. CDR3 protein duplicates are merged, each entry listing the most common genes and DNA. The V and J calls were not made by the authors but by TCRdb's processing. For this sample there are some 160,000 distinct CDR3 sequences; around 8.5% appear just once. Approximately 39% of the sample is held by the ten biggest clonotypes.

The CDR3 measures 19 amino acids from cysteine to phenylalanine. This entry keeps only the CDR3 DNA: 57 bases, framed from base 1. Relative to germline, V is missing 6 bases and J is missing 3 bases, with 21 bases of the junction outside any gene match. The treatment or condition tag for this specimen amounts to: live attenuated yellow fever vaccine strain. PBMCs were isolated from peripheral blood using a standard Ficoll-Paque protocol. CD4 and CD8 T-cell fractions were isolated with Dynabeads CD4 and CD8 positive selection kits. RNA was extracted with TriZol from bulk PBMCs, CD4 and CD8 fractions, and dextramer-positive and dextramer-negative fractions.

This material consisted of CD8+ T cells sorted from PBMCs, taken 45 days after the yellow fever booster vaccination. The clonotype originates from a man aged 18 to 29 who received the YFV17D yellow fever vaccine. This receptor chain uses TRBV12-3 or TRBV12-4 and TRBJ2-5; TRBD1 fits 8 bases in the junction. The CDR3 region reads CASSPNRGEIQAAKETQYF. The bases read TGTGCCAGCAGCCCAAACAGGGGGGAAATCCAGGCGGCAAAAGAGACCCAGTACTTC.